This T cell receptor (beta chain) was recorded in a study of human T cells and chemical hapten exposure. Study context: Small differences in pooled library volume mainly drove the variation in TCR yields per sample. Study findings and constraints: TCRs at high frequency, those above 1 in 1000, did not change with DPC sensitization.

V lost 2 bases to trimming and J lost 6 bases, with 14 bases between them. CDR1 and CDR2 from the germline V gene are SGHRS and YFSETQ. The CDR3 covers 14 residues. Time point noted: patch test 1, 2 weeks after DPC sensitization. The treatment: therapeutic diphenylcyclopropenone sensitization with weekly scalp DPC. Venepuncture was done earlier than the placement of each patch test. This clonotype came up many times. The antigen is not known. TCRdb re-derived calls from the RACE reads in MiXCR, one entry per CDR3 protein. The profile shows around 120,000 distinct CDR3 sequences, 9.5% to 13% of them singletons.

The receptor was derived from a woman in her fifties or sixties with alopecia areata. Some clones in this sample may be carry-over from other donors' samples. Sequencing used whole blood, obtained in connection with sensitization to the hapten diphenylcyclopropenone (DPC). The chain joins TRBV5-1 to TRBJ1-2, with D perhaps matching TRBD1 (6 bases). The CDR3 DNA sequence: TGCGCCAGCAGCTTCAGGGGCTCGGAGAATGGCTACACCTTC. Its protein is CASSFRGSENGYTF.